Here is one T cell receptor beta chain with its context. This specimen belongs to a study of blood T cell repertoires in COVID-19. The wider study: Samples of COVID-19 (acute and convalescent) were obtained from the United States, Italy and Spain.

Sequencing was performed with immunoSEQ multiplex PCR; in TCRdb, only in-frame clones are kept and a portion is missing. This sample yields tens of thousands of clones, of which 82% are seen a single time; approximately 25% belongs to the top ten. V lost 4 bases to trimming and J lost 2 bases; unmatched junction nucleotides: 2. This CDR3 has 14 amino acids. Germline V CDR1 and CDR2: SNHLY, FYNNEI. This clonotype was sampled from a human donor in a cohort sampled during active COVID-19. The sequenced material came from peripheral blood. V and J are TRBV2 and TRBJ2-5; TRBD1 aligns across 9 bases. This CDR3 reads CASSAGTGQETQYF. CDR3 in DNA: TGTGCCAGCAGTGCCGGGACAGGGCAAGAGACCCAGTACTTC.